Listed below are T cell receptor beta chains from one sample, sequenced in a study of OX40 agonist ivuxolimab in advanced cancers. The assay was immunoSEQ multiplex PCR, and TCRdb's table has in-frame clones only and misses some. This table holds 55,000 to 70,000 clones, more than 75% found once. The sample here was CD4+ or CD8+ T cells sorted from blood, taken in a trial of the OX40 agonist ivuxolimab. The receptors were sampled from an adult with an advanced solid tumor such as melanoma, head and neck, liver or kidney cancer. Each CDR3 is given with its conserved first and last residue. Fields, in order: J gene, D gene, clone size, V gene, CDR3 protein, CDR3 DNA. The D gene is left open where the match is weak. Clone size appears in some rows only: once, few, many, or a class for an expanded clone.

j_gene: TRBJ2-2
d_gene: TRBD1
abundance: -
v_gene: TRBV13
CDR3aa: CASSYDRGKRTGELFF
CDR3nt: TGTGCCAGCAGTTATGACAGGGGGAAGAGAACCGGGGAGCTGTTTTTT

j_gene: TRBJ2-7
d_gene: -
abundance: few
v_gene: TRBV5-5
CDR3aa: CASQMLVGLAYEQYF
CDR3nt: TGTGCCAGCCAAATGCTCGTGGGGTTAGCCTACGAGCAGTACTTC

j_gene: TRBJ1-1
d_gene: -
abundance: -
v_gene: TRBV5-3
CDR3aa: CARSFGRVTEAFF
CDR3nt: TGTGCCAGAAGCTTTGGCCGCGTCACTGAAGCTTTCTTT

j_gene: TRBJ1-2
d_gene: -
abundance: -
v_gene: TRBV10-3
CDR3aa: CAISDPLGYGYTF
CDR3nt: TGTGCCATCAGCGACCCGTTGGGCTATGGCTACACCTTC

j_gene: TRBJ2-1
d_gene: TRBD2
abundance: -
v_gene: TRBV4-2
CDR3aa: CASSPTSGGLHNEQFF
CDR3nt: TGTGCCAGCAGCCCCACTAGCGGGGGGCTACACAATGAGCAGTTCTTC

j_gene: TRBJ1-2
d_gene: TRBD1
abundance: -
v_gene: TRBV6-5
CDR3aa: CASRPLDRENYGYTF
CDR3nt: TGTGCCAGCAGACCCCTCGACAGGGAAAACTATGGCTACACCTTC

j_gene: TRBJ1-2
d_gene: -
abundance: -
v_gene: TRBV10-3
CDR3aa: CASSPVSGTGNYGYTF
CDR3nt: TGTGCCAGCAGCCCCGTGTCAGGGACGGGCAACTATGGCTACACCTTC

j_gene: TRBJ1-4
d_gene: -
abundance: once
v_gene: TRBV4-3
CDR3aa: CASSPYLGGGGDEKLFF
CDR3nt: TGCGCCAGCAGCCCATACCTAGGGGGAGGTGGGGATGAAAAACTGTTTTTT

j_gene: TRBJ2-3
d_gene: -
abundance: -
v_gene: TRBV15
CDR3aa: CATSRVGRTDTQYF
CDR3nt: TGTGCCACCAGCAGAGTCGGACGAACAGATACGCAGTATTTT

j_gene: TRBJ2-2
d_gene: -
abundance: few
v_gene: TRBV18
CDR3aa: CASSPRQGDAGELFF
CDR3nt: TGTGCCAGCTCACCACGGCAGGGAGATGCCGGGGAGCTGTTTTTT

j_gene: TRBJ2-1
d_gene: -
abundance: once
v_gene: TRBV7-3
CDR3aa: CASSLSRDNEQFF
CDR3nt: TGTGCCAGCAGCTTAAGCCGAGACAATGAGCAGTTCTTC

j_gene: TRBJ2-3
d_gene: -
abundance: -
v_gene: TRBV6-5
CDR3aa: CASSYSGLGRTDTQYF
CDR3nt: TGTGCCAGCAGTTACTCCGGACTGGGCCGCACAGATACGCAGTATTTT

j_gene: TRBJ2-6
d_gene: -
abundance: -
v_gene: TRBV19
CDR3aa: CASSIPGSGANVLTF
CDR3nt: TGTGCCAGTAGTATACCAGGCTCTGGGGCCAACGTCCTGACTTTC

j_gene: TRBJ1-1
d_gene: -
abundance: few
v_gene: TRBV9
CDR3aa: CASSVGVLRNTEAFF
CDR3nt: TGTGCCAGCAGCGTAGGGGTACTCCGGAACACTGAAGCTTTCTTT

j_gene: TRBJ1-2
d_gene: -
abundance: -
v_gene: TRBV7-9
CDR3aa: CASSLWAGALPTYGYTF
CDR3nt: TGTGCCAGCAGCTTATGGGCAGGGGCCCTGCCAACCTACGGCTACACCTTC

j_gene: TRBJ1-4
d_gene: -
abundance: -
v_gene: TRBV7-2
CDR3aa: CASSLNQDEKLFF
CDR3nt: TGTGCCAGCAGCTTGAATCAGGACGAAAAACTGTTTTTT

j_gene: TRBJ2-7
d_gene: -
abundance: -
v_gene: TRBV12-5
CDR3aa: CASGLLFWEQYF
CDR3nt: TGTGCTAGTGGTCTTTTATTCTGGGAGCAGTACTTC

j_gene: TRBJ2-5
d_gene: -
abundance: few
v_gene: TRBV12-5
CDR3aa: CASGRIEHKGTQYF
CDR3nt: TGTGCTAGTGGTCGCATAGAGCACAAGGGGACCCAGTACTTC

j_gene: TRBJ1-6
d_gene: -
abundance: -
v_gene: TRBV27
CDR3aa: CASSLLGRPGINNSPLHF
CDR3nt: TGTGCCAGCAGTTTATTAGGCCGCCCCGGGATTAATAATTCACCCCTCCACTTT

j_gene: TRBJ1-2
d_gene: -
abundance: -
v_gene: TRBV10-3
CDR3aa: CAISDSGDYGYTF
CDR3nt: TGTGCCATCAGTGATTCAGGGGACTATGGCTACACCTTC

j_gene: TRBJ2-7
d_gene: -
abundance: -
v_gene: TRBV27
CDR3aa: CASSTRTESSYEQYF
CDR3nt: TGTGCCAGCAGTACCCGGACAGAAAGCTCCTACGAGCAGTACTTC

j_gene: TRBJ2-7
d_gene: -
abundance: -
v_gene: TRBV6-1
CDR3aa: CASSESPVSYEQYF
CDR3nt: TGTGCCAGCAGTGAATCGCCAGTCTCCTACGAGCAGTACTTC

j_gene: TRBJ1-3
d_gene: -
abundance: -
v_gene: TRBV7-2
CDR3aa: CASSLNSGNTIYF
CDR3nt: TGTGCCAGCAGCTTAAACTCTGGAAACACCATATATTTT

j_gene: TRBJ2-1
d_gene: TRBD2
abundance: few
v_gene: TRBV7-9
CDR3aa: CASSGTSGDNYNEQFF
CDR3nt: TGTGCCAGCAGCGGGACTAGCGGGGACAATTACAATGAGCAGTTCTTC

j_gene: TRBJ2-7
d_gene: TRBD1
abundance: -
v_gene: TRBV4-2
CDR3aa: CASSQASPGQNYEQYF
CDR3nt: TGTGCCAGCAGCCAAGCCAGCCCGGGACAGAACTACGAGCAGTACTTC

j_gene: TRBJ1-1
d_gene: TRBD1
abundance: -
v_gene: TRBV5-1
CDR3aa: CASSFVGTRDRGQDTEAFF
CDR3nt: TGCGCCAGCAGCTTTGTGGGTACCCGGGACAGGGGACAAGACACTGAAGCTTTCTTT

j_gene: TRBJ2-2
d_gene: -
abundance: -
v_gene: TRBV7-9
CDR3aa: CASSLYGTNTGELFF
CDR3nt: TGTGCCAGCAGCTTATACGGTACGAACACCGGGGAGCTGTTTTTT

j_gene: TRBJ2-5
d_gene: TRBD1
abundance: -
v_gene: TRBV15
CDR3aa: CATSGGQGLQETQYF
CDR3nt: TGTGCCACCAGCGGTGGACAGGGGCTCCAAGAGACCCAGTACTTC

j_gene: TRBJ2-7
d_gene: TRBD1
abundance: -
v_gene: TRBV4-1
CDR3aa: CASSQADRGGYEQYF
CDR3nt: TGCGCCAGCAGCCAAGCTGACAGGGGTGGCTACGAGCAGTACTTC

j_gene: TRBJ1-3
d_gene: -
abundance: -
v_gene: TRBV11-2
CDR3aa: CASSLQGGTGNTIYF
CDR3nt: TGTGCCAGCAGCTTACAGGGAGGCACTGGAAACACCATATATTTT

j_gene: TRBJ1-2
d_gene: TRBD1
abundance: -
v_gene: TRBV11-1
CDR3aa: CASSLGSGGVGIYGYTF
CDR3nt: TGTGCCAGCAGCTTAGGGTCAGGGGGCGTCGGGATCTATGGCTACACCTTC

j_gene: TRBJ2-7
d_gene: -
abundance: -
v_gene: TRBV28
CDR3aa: CASSWGRSSYEQYF
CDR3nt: TGTGCCAGCAGTTGGGGAAGAAGCTCCTACGAGCAGTACTTC

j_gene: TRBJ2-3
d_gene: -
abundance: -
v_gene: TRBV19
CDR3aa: CASSIDPGDTQYF
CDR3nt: TGTGCCAGTAGTATAGATCCCGGAGATACGCAGTATTTT

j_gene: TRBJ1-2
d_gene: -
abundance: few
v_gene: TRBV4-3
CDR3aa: CASSQDFISGLGYGYTF
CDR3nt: TGCGCCAGCAGCCAAGATTTTATTTCAGGGCTCGGCTATGGCTACACCTTC

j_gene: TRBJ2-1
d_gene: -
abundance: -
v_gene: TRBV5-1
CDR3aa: CASSLFRTSSYNEQFF
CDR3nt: TGCGCCAGCAGCTTATTCCGGACCTCCTCCTACAATGAGCAGTTCTTC

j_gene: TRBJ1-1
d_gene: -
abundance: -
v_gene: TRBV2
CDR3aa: CASRQTAGTEAFF
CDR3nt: TGTGCCAGCCGGCAGACGGCTGGCACTGAAGCTTTCTTT

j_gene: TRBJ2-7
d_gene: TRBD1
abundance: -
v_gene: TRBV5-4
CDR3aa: CASSPGIGQGPSYEQYF
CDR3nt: TGTGCCAGCAGCCCTGGAATTGGACAGGGCCCGTCCTACGAGCAGTACTTC

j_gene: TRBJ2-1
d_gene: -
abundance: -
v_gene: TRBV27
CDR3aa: CASSLSSGTTSLYNEQFF
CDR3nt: TGTGCCAGCAGTTTATCCTCCGGGACAACCTCCCTATACAATGAGCAGTTCTTC

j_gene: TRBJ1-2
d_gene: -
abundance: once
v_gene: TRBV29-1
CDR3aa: CSVDPIPGLYGYTF
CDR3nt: TGCAGCGTTGACCCGATTCCAGGGCTCTATGGCTACACCTTC

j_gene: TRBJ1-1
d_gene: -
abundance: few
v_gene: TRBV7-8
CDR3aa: CASSHRAGAGPEAFF
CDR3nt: TGTGCCAGCAGCCACCGGGCAGGGGCCGGACCTGAAGCTTTCTTT

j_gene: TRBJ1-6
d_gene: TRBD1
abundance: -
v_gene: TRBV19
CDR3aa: CASSIPGGNSPLHF
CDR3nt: TGTGCCAGTAGTATACCAGGGGGCAATTCACCCCTCCACTTT

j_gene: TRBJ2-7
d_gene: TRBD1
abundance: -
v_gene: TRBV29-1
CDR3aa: CSVGTGGPYEQYF
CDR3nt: TGCAGCGTGGGGACAGGGGGCCCCTACGAGCAGTACTTC

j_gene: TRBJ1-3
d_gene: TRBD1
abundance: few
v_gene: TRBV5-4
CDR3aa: CASSLIGTGGNTIYF
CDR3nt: TGTGCCAGCAGCTTGATTGGGACAGGGGGAAACACCATATATTTT

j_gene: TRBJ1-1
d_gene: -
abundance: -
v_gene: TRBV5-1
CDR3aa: CASSGRNTEAFF
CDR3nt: TGCGCCAGCAGCGGCAGGAACACTGAAGCTTTCTTT

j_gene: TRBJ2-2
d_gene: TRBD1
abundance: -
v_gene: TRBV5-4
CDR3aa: CASSPSAGQARTGELFF
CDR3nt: TGTGCCAGCAGCCCCAGTGCGGGACAGGCTCGGACCGGGGAGCTGTTTTTT

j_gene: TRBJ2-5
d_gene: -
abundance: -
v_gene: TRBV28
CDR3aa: CASSSRREGDQETQYF
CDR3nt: TGTGCCAGCAGTTCCCGCAGGGAAGGGGACCAAGAGACCCAGTACTTC

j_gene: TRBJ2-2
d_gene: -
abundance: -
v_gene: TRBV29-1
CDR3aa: CSVETHANTGELFF
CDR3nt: TGCAGCGTTGAGACCCACGCGAACACCGGGGAGCTGTTTTTT

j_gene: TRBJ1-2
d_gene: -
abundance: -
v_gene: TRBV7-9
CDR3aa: CASSLDGGDFYGYTF
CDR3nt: TGTGCCAGCAGCTTAGACGGGGGCGACTTCTATGGCTACACCTTC

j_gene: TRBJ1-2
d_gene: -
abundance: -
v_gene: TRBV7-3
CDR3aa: CASSLWAGDGYTF
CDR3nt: TGTGCCAGCAGCTTGTGGGCGGGGGACGGCTACACCTTC

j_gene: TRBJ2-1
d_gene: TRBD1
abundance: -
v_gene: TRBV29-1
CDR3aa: CSVGGRDRYNEQFF
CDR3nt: TGCAGCGTTGGGGGCCGGGACAGGTACAATGAGCAGTTCTTC

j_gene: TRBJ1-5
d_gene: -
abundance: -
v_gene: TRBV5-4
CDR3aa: CASSSQGGQPQHF
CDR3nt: TGTGCCAGCAGCTCACAGGGTGGACAGCCCCAGCATTTT

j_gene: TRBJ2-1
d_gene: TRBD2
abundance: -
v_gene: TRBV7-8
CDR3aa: CASSAWTSGAYNEQFF
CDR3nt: TGTGCCAGCAGCGCTTGGACTAGCGGGGCCTACAATGAGCAGTTCTTC

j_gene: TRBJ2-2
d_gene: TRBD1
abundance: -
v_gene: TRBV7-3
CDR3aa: CASSARGQGAGELFF
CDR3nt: TGTGCCAGCAGCGCAAGAGGACAGGGGGCCGGGGAGCTGTTTTTT

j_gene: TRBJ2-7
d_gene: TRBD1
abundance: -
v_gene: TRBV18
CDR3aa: CASSQGAAYYEQYF
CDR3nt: TGTGCCAGCTCCCAGGGGGCAGCGTACTACGAGCAGTACTTC

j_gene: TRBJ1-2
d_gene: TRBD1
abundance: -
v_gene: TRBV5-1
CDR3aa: CASSFGTGGDYGYTF
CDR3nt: TGCGCCAGCAGCTTCGGGACAGGTGGGGACTATGGCTACACCTTC

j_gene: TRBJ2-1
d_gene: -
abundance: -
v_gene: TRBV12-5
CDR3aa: CASGLSSYNEQFF
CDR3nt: TGTGCTAGTGGCTTAAGCTCCTACAATGAGCAGTTCTTC

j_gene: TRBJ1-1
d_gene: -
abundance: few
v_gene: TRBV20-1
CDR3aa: CSALDSFEAFF
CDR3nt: TGCAGTGCACTGGACTCGTTCGAAGCTTTCTTT

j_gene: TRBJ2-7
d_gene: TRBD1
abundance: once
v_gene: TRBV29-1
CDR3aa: CSAGTVSGEQYF
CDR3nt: TGCAGCGCCGGGACAGTTAGTGGCGAGCAGTACTTC

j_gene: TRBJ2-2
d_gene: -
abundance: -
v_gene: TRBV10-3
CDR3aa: CAISESVVGTGELFF
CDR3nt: TGTGCCATCAGTGAGTCTGTAGTGGGCACCGGGGAGCTGTTTTTT

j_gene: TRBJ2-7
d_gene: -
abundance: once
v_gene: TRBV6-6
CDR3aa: CASSYSGGRYEQYF
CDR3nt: TGTGCCAGCAGTTACTCGGGGGGCCGGTACGAGCAGTACTTC